The clone carrying this T cell receptor (beta chain) has more than one count but fewer than ten. The data were taken from a study of blood T cells in healthy people across ages. This CDR3 region has 15 residues. The ends were cut back, 3 bases at V and 7 bases at J, with 13 bases in the middle. Germline V gene sequence: CDR1 SGHTA, CDR2 FQGNSA. A J-beta primer mix and a sample-barcoded 5' primer were used in a second PCR of roughly 6 to 12 cycles. A single record per CDR3 protein comes from TCRdb applying MiXCR to the 5' RACE reads. The sample lists hundreds of thousands of distinct CDR3 sequences, roughly 49% occurring once.

The receptor was isolated from a woman aged 60-75 years in good health. The rearrangement uses TRBV7-2 and TRBJ1-6, with D hard to call. The material sequenced was blood. CDR3: CASSFQLDLNSPLHF. The CDR3 DNA sequence: TGTGCCAGCAGCTTCCAATTAGACTTAAATTCACCCCTCCACTTT.